This is a list of T cell receptor beta chains from one sample in a study of spatial heterogeneity in lung cancer. Each CDR3 protein is one row after TCRdb ran MiXCR on the 5' RACE reads. The sample shows some 87,000 distinct CDR3 sequences, approximately 8.9% of them seen only once. The input for sequencing was PBMCs, taken at surgery. These TCRs come from a male donor with early-stage non-small cell lung cancer. Both conserved end residues are part of each CDR3. Each record gives: J gene, D gene, clone size, V gene, CDR3 protein, CDR3 DNA. D genes are given only for firm matches. Not all rows give a size; the values are once, few, many and, for expanded clones, a class.

j_call: TRBJ1-5
d_call: TRBD1
clone_size: few
v_call: TRBV12-3/TRBV12-4
cdr3_aa: CASSLRDRGRNQPQHF
cdr3_nt: TGTGCCAGCAGTCTCCGGGACAGGGGGCGGAATCAGCCCCAGCATTTT

j_call: TRBJ1-3
d_call: NA
clone_size: many
v_call: TRBV4-2
cdr3_aa: CASSQELQGNTIYF
cdr3_nt: TGTGCCAGCAGCCAAGAACTCCAGGGAAACACCATATATTTT

j_call: TRBJ1-1
d_call: NA
clone_size: NA
v_call: TRBV5-5
cdr3_aa: CASTAFGGMNTEAFF
cdr3_nt: TGTGCCAGCACCGCTTTTGGGGGTATGAACACTGAAGCTTTCTTT

j_call: TRBJ2-1
d_call: TRBD2
clone_size: NA
v_call: TRBV24-1
cdr3_aa: CATRGGPYNEQFF
cdr3_nt: TGTGCCACCAGGGGAGGGCCGTACAATGAGCAGTTCTTC

j_call: TRBJ2-7
d_call: TRBD1
clone_size: NA
v_call: TRBV6-2/TRBV6-3
cdr3_aa: CASSYYGQGGEQYF
cdr3_nt: TGTGCCAGCAGTTACTATGGACAGGGCGGCGAGCAGTACTTC

j_call: TRBJ2-1
d_call: NA
clone_size: many
v_call: TRBV30
cdr3_aa: CAWSPGGYNEQFF
cdr3_nt: TGTGCCTGGAGTCCGGGCGGCTACAATGAGCAGTTCTTC

j_call: TRBJ2-3
d_call: NA
clone_size: NA
v_call: TRBV29-1
cdr3_aa: CSVESRTGAPDTQYF
cdr3_nt: TGCAGCGTTGAAAGTAGGACGGGAGCCCCTGATACGCAGTATTTT

j_call: TRBJ2-1
d_call: TRBD2
clone_size: NA
v_call: TRBV19
cdr3_aa: CASSELAGGPNEQFF
cdr3_nt: TGTGCCAGTAGTGAACTAGCGGGAGGACCCAATGAGCAGTTCTTC

j_call: TRBJ2-7
d_call: TRBD1
clone_size: few
v_call: TRBV30
cdr3_aa: CAWKRGQGVPYEQYF
cdr3_nt: TGTGCCTGGAAAAGGGGACAGGGGGTTCCCTACGAGCAGTACTTC

j_call: TRBJ2-5
d_call: NA
clone_size: many
v_call: TRBV5-5
cdr3_aa: CASSLEQGRETQYF
cdr3_nt: TGTGCCAGCAGCTTGGAACAGGGCCGAGAGACCCAGTACTTC

j_call: TRBJ2-7
d_call: TRBD2
clone_size: many
v_call: TRBV20-1
cdr3_aa: CSASFSGGADEQYF
cdr3_nt: TGCAGTGCTAGTTTTAGCGGGGGGGCCGACGAGCAGTACTTC

j_call: TRBJ2-3
d_call: TRBD2
clone_size: many
v_call: TRBV28
cdr3_aa: CASSLTSGRDTQYF
cdr3_nt: TGTGCCAGCAGTCTCACTAGCGGGAGGGATACGCAGTATTTT

j_call: TRBJ1-6
d_call: NA
clone_size: NA
v_call: TRBV10-3
cdr3_aa: CAISDLGDNSPLHF
cdr3_nt: TGTGCCATCAGTGATCTAGGGGACAATTCACCCCTCCACTTT

j_call: TRBJ2-1
d_call: TRBD1
clone_size: NA
v_call: TRBV29-1
cdr3_aa: CSVPGQHNEQFF
cdr3_nt: TGCAGCGTGCCGGGACAGCACAATGAGCAGTTCTTC

j_call: TRBJ2-7
d_call: NA
clone_size: many
v_call: TRBV27
cdr3_aa: CASSSIVGRLLNSYEQYF
cdr3_nt: TGTGCCAGCAGTTCCATCGTAGGACGGTTGCTTAACTCCTACGAGCAGTACTTC

j_call: TRBJ2-3
d_call: TRBD1
clone_size: few
v_call: TRBV5-1
cdr3_aa: CASSPGTGRRTDTQYF
cdr3_nt: TGCGCCAGCAGCCCCGGGACAGGGAGGAGGACAGATACGCAGTATTTT

j_call: TRBJ2-3
d_call: TRBD2
clone_size: NA
v_call: TRBV2
cdr3_aa: CASSDGTSGDTQYF
cdr3_nt: TGTGCCAGCAGTGATGGGACTAGCGGAGATACGCAGTATTTT

j_call: TRBJ1-1
d_call: NA
clone_size: NA
v_call: TRBV7-9
cdr3_aa: CASSRGPLNTEAFF
cdr3_nt: TGTGCCAGCAGCCGGGGACCTCTGAACACTGAAGCTTTCTTT

j_call: TRBJ2-3
d_call: NA
clone_size: NA
v_call: TRBV5-1
cdr3_aa: CASSLEGGADTQYF
cdr3_nt: TGCGCCAGCAGCTTGGAAGGAGGAGCAGATACGCAGTATTTT

j_call: TRBJ2-1
d_call: NA
clone_size: many
v_call: TRBV10-1
cdr3_aa: CASSESGGPYNEQFF
cdr3_nt: TGCGCCAGCAGTGAGTCGGGGGGGCCCTACAATGAGCAGTTCTTC

j_call: TRBJ2-7
d_call: TRBD2
clone_size: NA
v_call: TRBV28
cdr3_aa: CASSPGGGESYEQYF
cdr3_nt: TGTGCCAGCAGCCCCGGGGGAGGGGAATCCTACGAGCAGTACTTC

j_call: TRBJ2-3
d_call: NA
clone_size: NA
v_call: TRBV7-9
cdr3_aa: CASSVGGSADTQYF
cdr3_nt: TGTGCCAGCAGCGTTGGAGGTTCAGCGGATACGCAGTATTTT

j_call: TRBJ1-4
d_call: TRBD1
clone_size: few
v_call: TRBV7-9
cdr3_aa: CASSPGTVPELEKLFF
cdr3_nt: TGTGCCAGCAGCCCGGGGACAGTTCCGGAGCTTGAAAAACTGTTTTTT

j_call: TRBJ2-1
d_call: TRBD2
clone_size: few
v_call: TRBV20-1
cdr3_aa: CSAWTSGRAFRYNEQFF
cdr3_nt: TGCAGTGCTTGGACTAGCGGGAGGGCCTTTAGATACAATGAGCAGTTCTTC

j_call: TRBJ1-5
d_call: NA
clone_size: many
v_call: TRBV5-1
cdr3_aa: CASSLEGVGPQHF
cdr3_nt: TGCGCCAGCAGCTTGGAGGGGGTAGGGCCCCAGCATTTT

j_call: TRBJ2-1
d_call: NA
clone_size: many
v_call: TRBV7-2
cdr3_aa: CASSPGTPGYNEQFF
cdr3_nt: TGTGCCAGCAGTCCGGGAACTCCGGGTTACAATGAGCAGTTCTTC

j_call: TRBJ1-1
d_call: NA
clone_size: few
v_call: TRBV7-2
cdr3_aa: CASSLGQLNTEAFF
cdr3_nt: TGTGCCAGCAGCCTAGGACAGTTGAACACTGAAGCTTTCTTT

j_call: TRBJ1-1
d_call: NA
clone_size: NA
v_call: TRBV15
cdr3_aa: CATSRDQRPNTEAFF
cdr3_nt: TGTGCCACCAGCAGAGATCAGCGACCGAACACTGAAGCTTTCTTT

j_call: TRBJ2-1
d_call: TRBD2
clone_size: many
v_call: TRBV18
cdr3_aa: CASSPGLAGKCENEQFF
cdr3_nt: TGTGCCAGCTCACCAGGACTAGCGGGAAAGTGTGAGAATGAGCAGTTCTTC

j_call: TRBJ2-5
d_call: NA
clone_size: NA
v_call: TRBV12-3/TRBV12-4
cdr3_aa: CASELIETQYF
cdr3_nt: TGTGCCAGCGAGCTAATTGAGACCCAGTACTTC

j_call: TRBJ2-7
d_call: NA
clone_size: NA
v_call: TRBV7-2
cdr3_aa: CASSLAAHTYEQYF
cdr3_nt: TGTGCCAGCAGCTTAGCAGCGCATACCTACGAGCAGTACTTC

j_call: TRBJ2-7
d_call: NA
clone_size: NA
v_call: TRBV20-1
cdr3_aa: CSPYSGPYEQYF
cdr3_nt: TGCAGCCCTTATTCGGGCCCCTACGAGCAGTACTTC

j_call: TRBJ2-1
d_call: NA
clone_size: NA
v_call: TRBV5-1
cdr3_aa: CASSFGESVYYNEQFF
cdr3_nt: TGCGCCAGCAGCTTCGGGGAGTCGGTTTATTACAATGAGCAGTTCTTC

j_call: TRBJ2-7
d_call: TRBD1
clone_size: many
v_call: TRBV7-2
cdr3_aa: CASSLATTGENF
cdr3_nt: TGTGCCAGCAGCTTAGCGACAACAGGGGAAAACTTC

j_call: TRBJ2-1
d_call: NA
clone_size: few
v_call: TRBV10-3
cdr3_aa: CAISERGSSYNEQFF
cdr3_nt: TGTGCCATCAGTGAGCGGGGTAGCTCCTACAATGAGCAGTTCTTC

j_call: TRBJ1-1
d_call: TRBD1
clone_size: many
v_call: TRBV9
cdr3_aa: CASSVLGTDNTEAFF
cdr3_nt: TGTGCCAGCAGCGTCCTGGGGACAGACAACACTGAAGCTTTCTTT

j_call: TRBJ1-4
d_call: NA
clone_size: many
v_call: TRBV4-2
cdr3_aa: CASSPRQGAGEKLFF
cdr3_nt: TGTGCCAGCAGCCCCCGACAAGGGGCGGGAGAAAAACTGTTTTTT

j_call: TRBJ2-1
d_call: TRBD2
clone_size: NA
v_call: TRBV9
cdr3_aa: CASSPTSEIYNEQFF
cdr3_nt: TGTGCCAGCAGCCCAACTAGCGAAATCTACAATGAGCAGTTCTTC

j_call: TRBJ2-5
d_call: NA
clone_size: NA
v_call: TRBV3-1
cdr3_aa: CASSHGGETQYF
cdr3_nt: TGTGCCAGCAGCCACGGGGGAGAGACCCAGTACTTC

j_call: TRBJ2-3
d_call: NA
clone_size: NA
v_call: TRBV6-2/TRBV6-3
cdr3_aa: CASKGSKRDTQYF
cdr3_nt: TGTGCCAGCAAGGGATCGAAAAGGGATACGCAGTATTTT

j_call: TRBJ2-7
d_call: NA
clone_size: NA
v_call: TRBV2
cdr3_aa: CASSKEVSSLSYEQYF
cdr3_nt: TGTGCCAGCAGTAAGGAGGTCTCCTCCCTCTCCTACGAGCAGTACTTC

j_call: TRBJ2-5
d_call: TRBD2
clone_size: few
v_call: TRBV5-1
cdr3_aa: CASSPGLADQETQYF
cdr3_nt: TGCGCCAGCAGCCCGGGACTAGCGGACCAAGAGACCCAGTACTTC

j_call: TRBJ2-1
d_call: TRBD2
clone_size: few
v_call: TRBV6-5
cdr3_aa: CASRPLLAAFYNEQFF
cdr3_nt: TGTGCCAGCAGACCCCTTCTAGCGGCCTTCTACAATGAGCAGTTCTTC

j_call: TRBJ1-2
d_call: TRBD1
clone_size: few
v_call: TRBV30
cdr3_aa: CAWSVPLDRDYGYTF
cdr3_nt: TGTGCCTGGAGTGTACCGCTAGACAGGGACTATGGCTACACCTTC

j_call: TRBJ2-3
d_call: TRBD1
clone_size: many
v_call: TRBV11-1
cdr3_aa: CASSDRTGGTDTQYF
cdr3_nt: TGTGCCAGCAGCGACAGGACAGGGGGCACCGATACGCAGTATTTT

j_call: TRBJ2-7
d_call: TRBD2
clone_size: NA
v_call: TRBV6-1
cdr3_aa: CASSAASILAETYEQYF
cdr3_nt: TGTGCCAGCAGTGCCGCCTCAATCCTAGCGGAGACCTACGAGCAGTACTTC

j_call: TRBJ2-3
d_call: TRBD1
clone_size: few
v_call: TRBV4-3
cdr3_aa: CASSHRQGAGDTQYF
cdr3_nt: TGCGCCAGCAGCCATAGACAGGGGGCCGGAGATACGCAGTATTTT

j_call: TRBJ1-2
d_call: TRBD1
clone_size: few
v_call: TRBV19
cdr3_aa: CASSTQGAISPYGYTF
cdr3_nt: TGTGCCAGTAGTACACAGGGGGCTATTTCACCCTATGGCTACACCTTC

j_call: TRBJ2-1
d_call: TRBD1
clone_size: few
v_call: TRBV11-2
cdr3_aa: CASSSYDRGRGNEQFF
cdr3_nt: TGTGCCAGCAGCTCATACGACAGGGGGCGCGGGAATGAGCAGTTCTTC

j_call: TRBJ2-7
d_call: TRBD1
clone_size: many
v_call: TRBV6-1
cdr3_aa: CASILLGTGAYEQYF
cdr3_nt: TGTGCCAGCATCCTCCTAGGGACAGGAGCCTACGAGCAGTACTTC

j_call: TRBJ2-3
d_call: NA
clone_size: many
v_call: TRBV2
cdr3_aa: CASSEGGSEDTQYF
cdr3_nt: TGTGCCAGCAGTGAAGGAGGCTCAGAGGATACGCAGTATTTT

j_call: TRBJ2-5
d_call: NA
clone_size: NA
v_call: TRBV6-2/TRBV6-3
cdr3_aa: CASSYPYQETQYF
cdr3_nt: TGTGCCAGCAGTTACCCGTACCAAGAGACCCAGTACTTC

j_call: TRBJ2-3
d_call: TRBD2
clone_size: NA
v_call: TRBV28
cdr3_aa: CASSFRGRAGQYF
cdr3_nt: TGTGCCAGCAGTTTTCGGGGGAGGGCCGGACAGTATTTT